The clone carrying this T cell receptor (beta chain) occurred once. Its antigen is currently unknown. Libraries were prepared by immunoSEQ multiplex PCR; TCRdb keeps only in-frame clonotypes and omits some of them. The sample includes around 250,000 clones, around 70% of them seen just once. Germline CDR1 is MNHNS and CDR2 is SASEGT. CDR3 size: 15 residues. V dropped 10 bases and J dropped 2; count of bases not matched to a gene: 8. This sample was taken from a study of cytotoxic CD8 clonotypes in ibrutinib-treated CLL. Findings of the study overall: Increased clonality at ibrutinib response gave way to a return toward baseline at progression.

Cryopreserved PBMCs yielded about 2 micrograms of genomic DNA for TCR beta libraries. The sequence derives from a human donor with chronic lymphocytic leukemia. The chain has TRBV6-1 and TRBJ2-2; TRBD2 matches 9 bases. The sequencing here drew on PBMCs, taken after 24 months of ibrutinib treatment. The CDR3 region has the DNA TGTGCCATCCTTACCGGGACTAGCAACACCGGGGAGCTGTTTTTT. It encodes CAILTGTSNTGELFF.